The sequence of this T cell receptor beta chain was determined in a study of CD8+CD57+ T cells in acquired aplastic anemia. Findings of the study overall: Simpson's diversity of CD8+ cells was not significantly different in patients compared with controls.

This clonotype was seen repeatedly, ten times or more. Its antigen is still unknown. Patients chosen for sequencing had CD8+CD57+ cells that had expanded, as shown by flow cytometry. CDR3 length: 14 residues. Germline CDR1 and CDR2: SNHLY and FYNNEI. Trimming took 3 bases from V and 1 from J; bases not matched to a gene: 2. TCR beta VDJ and CDR3 profiles were obtained from a genomic DNA template. TCRdb re-derived calls from the reads in MiXCR, one entry per CDR3 protein. The repertoire holds about 220,000 distinct CDR3 sequences, with around half as singletons. J is TRBJ1-1 and V is TRBV2; 7 bases map to TRBD1. Sequenced input: sorted CD4+, CD8+, or CD8+CD57+ T cells (not recorded which) from PBMCs. The TCR comes from a human donor with aplastic anemia. CDR3: CASSDPGGNTEAFF. The CDR3 region has the DNA TGTGCCAGCAGTGATCCAGGGGGGAACACTGAAGCTTTCTTT.